These 2 T cell receptor beta chains share one sample of origin, sequenced in a study of blood T cell repertoires in COVID-19. Assay used: immunoSEQ multiplex PCR; TCRdb lists only in-frame clones, some missing. The profile covers over 150,000 clones, with around 87% appearing a single time and roughly 0.57% taken by the ten largest. The sequenced sample consisted of peripheral blood. These receptors all come from a man between 60 and 75 years old with COVID-19, enrolled during active disease.

This chain connects TRBV29-1 to TRBJ1-2, with TRBD1 identical over 7 bases. V gave up 6 bases and J gave up 2 bases; unmatched junction bases: 12. CDR3 length: 15 amino acids. CDR1 is SQVTM, CDR2 ANQGSEA, per germline. The CDR3 protein is CSVTMTGMPNYGYTF. The CDR3 bases are TGCAGCGTAACGATGACAGGGATGCCCAACTATGGCTACACCTTC.

The V and J genes are TRBV9 and TRBJ1-1, with 8 nucleotides matching TRBD1. Trimming took 0 bases from V and 1 from J; bases not matched to a gene: 2. Germline CDR1 SGDLS, CDR2 YYNGEE. This CDR3 is 15 amino acids long. The chain's CDR3 is CASSVVQGANTEAFF. Here the CDR3 DNA reads TGTGCCAGCAGCGTAGTTCAGGGGGCGAACACTGAAGCTTTCTTT.